The TCR beta chain under discussion was sequenced for a study of OX40 agonist ivuxolimab in advanced cancers. CDR1 and CDR2 (germline): MNHNS, SASEGT. There are 15 residues in the CDR3. Trimming left V 4 bases short and J 7 bases short, with 19 bases between. The protocol was immunoSEQ multiplex PCR, while the TCRdb copy is restricted to in-frame clones and leaves out a portion. Counted here are 85,000 to 100,000 clones, 90% to 95% occurring once; the ten biggest clones make up around 0.25%. The clonotype was recovered from an adult with an advanced solid tumor such as melanoma, head and neck, liver or kidney cancer. Sequences were derived from CD4+ or CD8+ T cells sorted from blood, sampled in a trial of the OX40 agonist ivuxolimab. This chain links TRBV6-1 with TRBJ1-1; D remains ambiguous. For the CDR3, the DNA is TGTGCCAGCAGTGCCCGGCACGAACCTACTCTTGAAGCTTTCTTT. Encoded protein: CASSARHEPTLEAFF.